Presented here are 25 T cell receptor beta chains from one specimen sequenced in a study of T-cell memory formation after mild COVID-19. TCRdb independently ran MiXCR on the 5' RACE reads; one entry per CDR3 protein. Of about 320,000 distinct CDR3 sequences listed, around an eighth are singletons. Input material: PBMCs or a T cell subset sorted from them (not recorded which). The receptors were sampled from a man aged 18 to 29 who had mild COVID-19 (a few samples of this study predate the infection). Cell type and time point are not known.

This clonotype was observed a few times. This rearrangement joins TRBV7-2 to TRBJ2-5, with 7 bases lining up with TRBD2. The CDR3 has 14 residues. V lost 5 bases, J lost 11 bases, and 14 bases stayed unmatched. Germline-derived CDR1 and CDR2 are SGHTA and FQGNSA. In nucleotides, the CDR3 is TGTGCCAGCAGCGCGGGAGTAGGGGTGTTTCTTCAGTACTTC. Its translation: CASSAGVGVFLQYF.

The chain is built from TRBV5-1 and TRBJ2-7; 7 nucleotides match TRBD2. The CDR3 runs 14 residues. Looked up from germline, CDR1 is SGHRS and CDR2 is YFSETQ. V trimming: 1 base; J trimming: 6 bases; junction bases outside the gene matches: 7. DNA for the CDR3: TGCGCCAGCAGCTTGAATCTGGGGAGGGGCGAGCAGTACTTC. Translation: CASSLNLGRGEQYF.

The chain is built from TRBV6-5 and TRBJ2-7; D is ambiguous. Germline V gene sequence: CDR1 MNHEY, CDR2 SVGAGI. V gave up 6 bases and J gave up 3 bases, with 21 bases separating them. The CDR3 length is 16 residues. The CDR3 DNA is TGTGCCAGCAGGCCCAGGCCGGGCCGCGTGAGCTACGAGCAGTACTTC. It codes for CASRPRPGRVSYEQYF.

This clonotype turned up a few times. This sequence joins TRBV6-2 or TRBV6-3 and TRBJ2-1; 7 bases are a match to TRBD1. Germline V gene sequence: CDR1 MNHEY, CDR2 SVGEGT. This CDR3 contains 15 residues. V dropped 5 bases and J dropped 1; count of bases not matched to a gene: 5. The CDR3 DNA is TGTGCCAGCAGTAAACCGGGACAGTCCTACAATGAGCAGTTCTTC. Encoded protein: CASSKPGQSYNEQFF.

This sequence joins TRBV24-1 and TRBJ2-3, with unresolved D. V was cut by 0 bases and J by 3 bases, with 3 bases left in between. The CDR3 runs to 13 residues. Germline values: CDR1 KGHDR, CDR2 SFDVKD. Here the CDR3 DNA reads TGTGCCACCAGTGATTTGGTTACAGATACGCAGTATTTT. This sequence encodes CATSDLVTDTQYF.

This clonotype was seen repeatedly, ten times or more. The chain links TRBV7-2 to TRBJ2-7; either TRBD1 or TRBD2 may supply D (5 bases each). CDR3 length: 15 amino acids. Trimming stripped 4 bases from V and 2 bases from J, with 15 bases between. Germline values: CDR1 SGHTA, CDR2 FQGNSA. The CDR3 reads CASSSEAGRAYEQYF. Written as DNA, the CDR3 is TGTGCCAGCAGCTCAGAGGCGGGCAGGGCCTACGAGCAGTACTTC.

At least ten counts were recorded for this clonotype. The V and J genes are TRBV6-6 and TRBJ2-1; D is uncertain. CDR3 size: 13 residues. CDR1 and CDR2 (germline): MNHNY, SVGAGI (reference sequence). V dropped 2 bases and J dropped 6 bases, with 8 bases sitting between them. CDR3 loop: CASSYVSSNEQFF. CDR3 DNA: TGTGCCAGCAGTTACGTCTCTAGCAATGAGCAGTTCTTC.

This clonotype has a count of ten or more. The J gene is TRBJ2-1, the V gene TRBV7-9, with D uncertain. The CDR3 covers 12 residues. Looked up from germline, CDR1 is SEHNR and CDR2 is FQNEAQ (reference sequence). Between the trimmed V and J ends, which lost 4 bases and 8 bases, there was a span of 9 bases. The CDR3 DNA is TGTGCCAGCAGCTCGATGGGATATGAGCAGTTCTTC. Its translation is CASSSMGYEQFF.

The rearrangement links TRBV27 to TRBJ2-5; D uncertain. The V gene's germline CDR1 is MNHEY and CDR2 SMNVEV (reference sequence). The length of the CDR3 is 12 residues. V lost 6 bases, J lost 5 bases, and 10 bases lay in between. CDR3 DNA sequence: TGTGCCAGCAGGAGCGTGTCGGAGACCCAGTACTTC. It is translated as CASRSVSETQYF.

This clonotype was observed a few times. The rearrangement uses TRBV7-2 and TRBJ2-3; 8 nucleotides align to TRBD1. The V gene end was trimmed by 5 bases and the J gene end by 5 bases; junction bases not matched to a gene: 6. The CDR3 is made up of 14 amino acids. CDR1 is SGHTA and CDR2 is FQGNSA in the germline V gene. The CDR3 spells CASSADRARDTQYF. In DNA, the CDR3 is TGTGCCAGCAGCGCGGACAGGGCTCGAGATACGCAGTATTTT. Full variable domain (rest looked up from reference TRBV7-2 and TRBJ2-3): GAGVSQSPSNKVTEKGKDVELRCDPISGHTALYWYRQSLGQGLEFLIYFQGNSAPDKSGLPSDRFSAERTGGSVSTLTIQRTQQEDSAVYLCASSADRARDTQYFGPGTRLTVL.

This clonotype was detected only a few times. The chain couples TRBV4-3 to TRBJ2-6, with a weak D call TRBD1 (6 bases). V lost 3 bases to trimming and J lost 5 bases, with 8 bases between them. The CDR3 spans 14 residues. Germline V gene lookup returns CDR1 LGHNA and CDR2 YSLEER. Written as DNA, the CDR3 is TGCGCCAGCAGCCAGGGGGCCAGGGCCAACGTCCTGACTTTC. This sequence encodes CASSQGARANVLTF.

The V call is TRBV10-3, the J call TRBJ2-7, with D uncertain. The germline V and J ends were trimmed by 0 bases and 2 bases, with 8 bases remaining between them. Germline V gene sequence: CDR1 ENHRY, CDR2 SYGVKD. This CDR3 is built from 14 residues. The CDR3 nucleotides are TGTGCCATCAGTGAGTCGAAACAAACCTACGAGCAGTACTTC. Its translation: CAISESKQTYEQYF.

This clonotype was observed a few times. V and J are TRBV30 and TRBJ2-3; possible D gene TRBD2, 5 bases. V gave up 1 base and J gave up 4 bases, with 12 bases separating them. Germline values: CDR1 GTSNPN, CDR2 SVGIG (reference sequence). The CDR3 covers 14 residues. As DNA, the CDR3 is TGTGCCTGGAGTGCCGACTACGGGTCAGATACGCAGTATTTT. It encodes CAWSADYGSDTQYF.

V and J are TRBV3-1 and TRBJ2-5, with D hard to call. Germline CDR1 and CDR2: LGHDT and YNNKEL (reference sequence). The CDR3 has 14 residues. V was cut by 1 base and J by 5 bases, with 11 bases left in between. The CDR3 protein is CASSQGELRETQYF. As DNA, the CDR3 is TGTGCCAGCAGCCAAGGAGAACTTCGGGAGACCCAGTACTTC.

V is TRBV9 and J is TRBJ2-7; D perhaps matches TRBD2 (6 bases). Germline assignment: CDR1 SGDLS and CDR2 YYNGEE. The CDR3 totals 14 residues. Deletions cut 3 bases from V and 1 base from J, with 11 bases between. CDR3 amino acids: CASSADGTSYEQYF. The CDR3, as DNA: TGTGCCAGCAGCGCCGACGGGACTTCCTACGAGCAGTACTTC. The complete variable domain, with remaining parts taken from reference TRBV9 and TRBJ2-7, reads DSGVTQTPKHLITATGQRVTLRCSPRSGDLSVYWYQQSLDQGLQFLIQYYNGEERAKGNILERFSAQQFPDLHSELNLSSLELGDSALYFCASSADGTSYEQYFGPGTRLTVT.

The V and J genes are TRBV29-1 and TRBJ1-2, with D possibly TRBD1 on 5 matching bases. Germline V gene lookup returns CDR1 SQVTM and CDR2 ANQGSEA. The CDR3 contains 16 residues. With 2 bases removed from V and 0 bases from J, the gap between germline ends came to 16 bases. The CDR3 here is CSVEPRRGAPNYGYTF. CDR3 DNA: TGCAGCGTTGAACCTCGTAGGGGCGCGCCTAACTATGGCTACACCTTC.

This clonotype was counted between two and nine times. This chain joins TRBV30 and TRBJ2-7; 7 bases map to TRBD1. Germline V gene lookup returns CDR1 GTSNPN and CDR2 SVGIG (reference sequence). J gave up 1 base and V 6 bases, and 3 bases lay outside the gene matches. CDR3 size: 12 residues. The CDR3: CACSGGSYEQYF. The CDR3 DNA sequence: TGTGCCTGCTCAGGGGGATCCTACGAGCAGTACTTC.

The sample holds many counts of this clonotype. CDR3 nucleotide sequence: TGTGCCAGCAGCTTATGGCTAGCTAGCACCGGGGAGCTGTTTTTT. Its translation: CASSLWLASTGELFF. The chain couples TRBV11-2 to TRBJ2-2; D is perhaps TRBD2 (5 bases). The CDR3 has 15 amino acids. Germline V CDR1 and CDR2: SGHAT, FQNNGV. Trimming shortened V by 2 bases and J by 4 bases, and 11 bases separated the two germline ends. The full variable domain, its missing parts supplied by reference TRBV11-2 and TRBJ2-2, is EAGVAQSPRYKIIEKRQSVAFWCNPISGHATLYWYQQILGQGPKLLIQFQNNGVVDDSQLPKDRFSAERLKGVDSTLKIQPAKLEDSAVYLCASSLWLASTGELFFGEGSRLTVL.

This clonotype was observed a few times. The chain employs TRBV5-1 and TRBJ2-5; tentatively, D is TRBD1 (5 bases). The CDR3 has 13 amino acids. The germline gives CDR1 SGHRS, CDR2 YFSETQ. Trimming shortened V by 5 bases and J by 0 bases, and 8 bases separated the two germline ends. This CDR3 reads CASSAGHQETQYF. The CDR3 nucleotides read TGCGCCAGCAGTGCAGGGCACCAAGAGACCCAGTACTTC.

This clonotype was counted many times. V and J are TRBV7-3 and TRBJ2-5; 8 bases are a match to TRBD2. The CDR3 is made up of 13 amino acids. Germline V gene sequence: CDR1 SGHTA, CDR2 FQGTGA. The junction had 3 bases not matched to a gene; V was cut back by 5 bases and J by 4 bases. CDR3 region: CASSRGLGETQYF. CDR3 sequence (DNA): TGTGCCAGCAGCCGGGGACTAGGAGAGACCCAGTACTTC.

In its sample, this clonotype was seen a few times. The rearrangement links TRBV7-2 to TRBJ1-5; the D is unclear. Germline V gives CDR1 SGHTA, CDR2 FQGNSA. V dropped 1 base and J dropped 0 bases, with 10 bases sitting between them. This CDR3 spans 16 amino acids. The chain's CDR3 is CASSLGNTLSNQPQHF. The DNA of the CDR3 is TGTGCCAGCAGCTTAGGGAACACCCTTAGCAATCAGCCCCAGCATTTT.

The V gene is TRBV10-3, the J gene TRBJ2-2; no clear D gene. V shed 0 bases and J shed 5 bases, with 13 bases lying between them. There are 16 residues in the CDR3. CDR1 is ENHRY, CDR2 SYGVKD, per germline. As DNA, the CDR3 is TGTGCCATCAGTGAGTCAACATTAAGGGAAACCGGGGAGCTGTTTTTT. It specifies CAISESTLRETGELFF.

V and J are TRBV9 and TRBJ2-2; unclear D gene. Trimming pared 0 bases from V and 7 bases from J, leaving 7 bases between. Germline V CDR1 and CDR2: SGDLS, YYNGEE. CDR3 length equals 13 residues. The CDR3 is CASSVALNGELFF. The CDR3 nucleotides read TGTGCCAGCAGCGTAGCGCTCAACGGGGAGCTGTTTTTT.

The chain links TRBV18 to TRBJ1-3; D is ambiguous. The V end was cut by 2 bases, the J end by 4 bases, with 6 bases between. The CDR3 has 13 residues. Germline V gene sequence: CDR1 KGHSH, CDR2 LQKENI. CDR3 nucleotide sequence: TGTGCCAGCTCACCAGGGGAAGGAAACACCATATATTTT. Translating it yields CASSPGEGNTIYF.

The rearrangement joins TRBV19 to TRBJ2-2; 9 bases align to TRBD1. Germline-derived CDR1 and CDR2 are LNHDA and SQIVND (reference sequence). There are 15 residues in the CDR3. J lost 4 bases, V lost 5 bases, and 5 bases had no gene match. The chain's CDR3 is CASSPGTGSTGELFF. The CDR3 DNA is TGTGCCAGTAGTCCCGGGACAGGGAGCACCGGGGAGCTGTTTTTT.